This T cell receptor (beta chain) was identified during a study of identifying expanded T cells in peripheral blood. General study findings and limits: Technical replicates showed about 1.1 changed clones; two weeks about 16; four weeks 19. Clone count variance between approximately 2-week samples rose with total template count.

Concerning this clone: The antigen is unknown.

No infections or other immune events were documented during collection. Method: immunoSEQ multiplex PCR; TCRdb's copy keeps in-frame clones and lacks some. The sample includes tens of thousands of clones, about nine tenths seen only once; the top ten take around 3.6%. The CDR3 spans 17 residues. V gave up 2 bases and J gave up 0 bases, with 11 bases separating them. Germline assignment: CDR1 MRHNA and CDR2 SNTAGT. The sequencing input was blood. The chain combines TRBV6-4 with TRBJ2-6; D uncertain. The TCR was taken from a person aged 18 to 75 in good health. CDR3: CASSDGEQTSGANVLTF. CDR3 sequence (DNA): TGTGCCAGCAGTGACGGAGAACAAACCTCTGGGGCCAACGTCCTGACTTTC.